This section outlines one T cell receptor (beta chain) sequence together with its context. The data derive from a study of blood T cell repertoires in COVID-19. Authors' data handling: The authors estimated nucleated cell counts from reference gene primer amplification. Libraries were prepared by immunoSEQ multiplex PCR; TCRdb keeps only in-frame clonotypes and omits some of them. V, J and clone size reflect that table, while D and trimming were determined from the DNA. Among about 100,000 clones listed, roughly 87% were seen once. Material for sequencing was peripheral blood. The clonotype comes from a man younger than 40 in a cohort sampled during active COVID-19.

CDR3 sequence reads: CASSKGESGCPIQETQYF. CDR3 DNA: TGTGCCAGCAGCAAAGGGGAGAGTGGATGTCCCATACAAGAGACCCAGTACTTC. The J gene is TRBJ2-5, the V gene TRBV21-1; TRBD2 is the table's D call, not checked against the DNA. TRBV21-1 is described as a pseudogene. The CDR3 runs to 18 residues.